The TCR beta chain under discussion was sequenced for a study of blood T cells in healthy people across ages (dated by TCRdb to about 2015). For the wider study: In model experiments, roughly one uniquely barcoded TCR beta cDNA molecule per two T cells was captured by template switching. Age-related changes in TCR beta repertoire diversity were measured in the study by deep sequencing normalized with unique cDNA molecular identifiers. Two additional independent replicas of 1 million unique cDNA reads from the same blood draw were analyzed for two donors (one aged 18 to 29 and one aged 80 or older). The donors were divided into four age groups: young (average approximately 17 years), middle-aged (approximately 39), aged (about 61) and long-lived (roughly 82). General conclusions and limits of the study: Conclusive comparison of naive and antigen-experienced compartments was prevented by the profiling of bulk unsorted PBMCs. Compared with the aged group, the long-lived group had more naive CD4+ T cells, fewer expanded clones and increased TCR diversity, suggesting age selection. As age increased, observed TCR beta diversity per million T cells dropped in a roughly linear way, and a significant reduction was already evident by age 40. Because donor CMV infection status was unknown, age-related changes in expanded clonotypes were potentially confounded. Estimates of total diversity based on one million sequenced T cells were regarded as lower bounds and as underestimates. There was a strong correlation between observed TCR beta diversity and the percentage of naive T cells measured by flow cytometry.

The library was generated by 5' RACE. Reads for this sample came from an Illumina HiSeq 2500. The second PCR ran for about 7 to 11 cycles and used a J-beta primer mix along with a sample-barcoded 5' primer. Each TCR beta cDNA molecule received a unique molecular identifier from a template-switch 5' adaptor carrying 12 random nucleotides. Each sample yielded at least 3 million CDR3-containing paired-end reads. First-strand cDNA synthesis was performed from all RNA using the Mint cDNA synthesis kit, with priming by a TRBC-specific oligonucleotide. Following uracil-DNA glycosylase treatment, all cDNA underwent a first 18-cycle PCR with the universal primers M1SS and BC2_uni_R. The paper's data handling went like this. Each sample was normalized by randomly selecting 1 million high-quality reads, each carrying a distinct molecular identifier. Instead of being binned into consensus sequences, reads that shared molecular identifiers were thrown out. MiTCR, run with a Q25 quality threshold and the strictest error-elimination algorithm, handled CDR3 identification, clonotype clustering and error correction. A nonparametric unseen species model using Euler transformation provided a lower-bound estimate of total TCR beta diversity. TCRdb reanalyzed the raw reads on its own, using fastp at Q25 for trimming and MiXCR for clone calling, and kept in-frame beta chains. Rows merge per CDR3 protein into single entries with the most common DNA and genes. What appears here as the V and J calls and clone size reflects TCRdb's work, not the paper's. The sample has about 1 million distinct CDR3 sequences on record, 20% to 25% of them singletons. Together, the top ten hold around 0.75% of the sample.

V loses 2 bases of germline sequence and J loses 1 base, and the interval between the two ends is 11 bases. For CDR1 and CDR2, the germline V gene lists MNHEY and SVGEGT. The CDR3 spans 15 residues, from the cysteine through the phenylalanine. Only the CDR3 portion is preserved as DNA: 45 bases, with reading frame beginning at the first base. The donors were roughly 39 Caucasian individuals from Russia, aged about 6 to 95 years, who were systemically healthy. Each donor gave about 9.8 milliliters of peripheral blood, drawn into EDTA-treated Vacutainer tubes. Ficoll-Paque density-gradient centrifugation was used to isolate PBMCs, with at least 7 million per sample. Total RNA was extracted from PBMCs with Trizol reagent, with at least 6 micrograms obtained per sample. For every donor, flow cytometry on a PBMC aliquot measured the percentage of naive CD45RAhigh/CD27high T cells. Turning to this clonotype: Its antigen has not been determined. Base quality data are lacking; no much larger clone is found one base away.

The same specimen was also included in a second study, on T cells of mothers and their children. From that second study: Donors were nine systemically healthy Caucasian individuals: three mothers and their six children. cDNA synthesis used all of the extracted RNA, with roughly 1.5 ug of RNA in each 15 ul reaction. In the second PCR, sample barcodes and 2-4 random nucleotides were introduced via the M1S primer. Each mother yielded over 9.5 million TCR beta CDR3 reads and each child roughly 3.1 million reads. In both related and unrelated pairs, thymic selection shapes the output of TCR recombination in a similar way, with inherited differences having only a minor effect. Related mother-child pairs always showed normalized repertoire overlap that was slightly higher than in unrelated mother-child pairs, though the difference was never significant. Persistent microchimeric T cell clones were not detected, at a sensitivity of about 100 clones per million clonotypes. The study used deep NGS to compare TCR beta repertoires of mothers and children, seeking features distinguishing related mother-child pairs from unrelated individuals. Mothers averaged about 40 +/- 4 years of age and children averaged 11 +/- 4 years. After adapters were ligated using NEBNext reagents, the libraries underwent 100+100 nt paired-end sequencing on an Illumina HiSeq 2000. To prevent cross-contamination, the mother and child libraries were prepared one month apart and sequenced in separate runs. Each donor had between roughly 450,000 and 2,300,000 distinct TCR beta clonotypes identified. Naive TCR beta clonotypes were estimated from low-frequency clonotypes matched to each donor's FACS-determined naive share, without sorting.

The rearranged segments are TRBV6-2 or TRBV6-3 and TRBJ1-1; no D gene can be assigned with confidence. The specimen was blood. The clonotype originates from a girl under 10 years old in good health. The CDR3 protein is CASSYLPGRNTEAFF. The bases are TGTGCCAGCAGTTACCTCCCCGGGAGGAACACTGAAGCTTTCTTT.